This TCR beta chain was captured by sequencing in a study of cytomegalovirus exposure and HLA in healthy donors. In the study overall: Later analysis reported that the roughly 120 validation repertoires shared the platform of the approximately 670 first-cohort repertoires.

J lost 2 bases, V lost 3 bases, and 0 bases had no gene match. Germline CDR1 is GTSNPN and CDR2 is SVGIG (reference sequence). The CDR3 contains 12 residues. About this clone: Its antigen is unidentified.

This table comes from immunoSEQ multiplex PCR, and its TCRdb copy is limited to in-frame clones, with some not included. The table records some 140,000 clones, 89% of them present only once. Whole-study results and caveats: Cytomegalovirus status was reportedly diagnosed by the classifier with high specificity and sensitivity. The authors listed 150 or so TCR beta chains as cytomegalovirus-associated.

J is TRBJ2-5 and V is TRBV30, with 7 bases fitting TRBD1. The TCR comes from a woman aged 18-35 years in good health and CMV-seropositive. What was sequenced was PBMCs. Written as DNA, the CDR3 is TGTGCCTGGAGCAGGGGGCAAGAGACCCAGTACTTC. This sequence encodes CAWSRGQETQYF. The full variable domain, rest sourced from reference TRBV30 and TRBJ2-5, is SQTIHQWPATLVQPVGSPLSLECTVEGTSNPNLYWYRQAAGRGLQLLFYSVGIGQISSEVPQNLSASRPQDRQFILSSKKLLLSDSGFYLCAWSRGQETQYFGPGTRLLVL.